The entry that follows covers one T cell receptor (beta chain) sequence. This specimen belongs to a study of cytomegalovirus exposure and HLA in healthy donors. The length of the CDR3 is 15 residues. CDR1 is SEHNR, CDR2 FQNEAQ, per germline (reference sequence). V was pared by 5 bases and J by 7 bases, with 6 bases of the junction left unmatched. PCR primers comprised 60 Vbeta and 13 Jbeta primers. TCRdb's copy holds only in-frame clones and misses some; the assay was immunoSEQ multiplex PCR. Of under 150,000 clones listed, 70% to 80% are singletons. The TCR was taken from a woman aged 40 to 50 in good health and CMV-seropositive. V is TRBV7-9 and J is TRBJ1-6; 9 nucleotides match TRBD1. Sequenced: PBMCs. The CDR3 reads CASSLRTGENSPLHF. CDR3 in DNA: TGTGCCAGCAGCCTTCGGACAGGGGAGAATTCACCCCTCCACTTT.